Listed here are 20 T cell receptor beta chains from one sample, sequenced in a study of T cell changes during pregnancy in multiple sclerosis. Sequenced by immunoSEQ multiplex PCR; TCRdb stores in-frame clones only, minus some. The repertoire consists of 50,000 or so clones, with about 92% occurring once and the leading ten covering over 0.55%. The sample was CD4+ T cells from peripheral blood mononuclear cells, taken after pregnancy. These receptors were obtained from a female donor with multiple sclerosis, enrolled in a pregnancy study.

This chain joins TRBV2 and TRBJ1-1, with 9 positions matching TRBD1. Germline trimming cut 2 bases from V and 6 bases from J; bases unmatched to any gene: 4. The CDR3 extends over 14 amino acids. In germline, CDR1 is SNHLY, CDR2 FYNNEI. The CDR3 DNA reads as TGTGCCAGCAGTGAATGGGACAGGGTCCCTGAAGCTTTCTTT. This gives the protein CASSEWDRVPEAFF.

This sequence joins TRBV9 and TRBJ2-2, with D tentatively TRBD1 (5 bases). CDR1 SGDLS and CDR2 YYNGEE come from the germline V gene. This CDR3 spans 14 amino acids. V gave up 4 bases and J gave up 5 bases, with 12 bases separating them. This CDR3 reads CASSPRTMTGELFF. The CDR3 DNA sequence: TGTGCCAGCAGCCCCCGGACAATGACCGGGGAGCTGTTTTTT.

The genes are TRBV7-9 and TRBJ2-3; 9 positions agree with TRBD2. This CDR3 has 16 amino acids. Germline loops: CDR1 SEHNR, CDR2 FQNEAQ (reference sequence). The J segment lost 1 base and the V segment lost 1 base, leaving 3 bases of the junction unmatched. This CDR3 is CASSLEGGRGTDTQYF. CDR3 nucleotide sequence: TGTGCCAGCAGCTTAGAGGGCGGGAGGGGCACAGATACGCAGTATTTT.

V and J are TRBV19 and TRBJ2-1; D unclear. V lost 0 bases, J lost 0 bases, and 6 bases lay in between. CDR1 and CDR2 from the germline V gene are LNHDA and SQIVND (reference sequence). This CDR3 has 15 residues. CDR3 protein: CASSIDLASYNEQFF. The CDR3 bases are TGTGCCAGTAGTATAGATCTGGCCTCCTACAATGAGCAGTTCTTC.

The CDR3 here is CASNIQGLATQYF. For the CDR3, the DNA is TGTGCCAGCAACATACAGGGGTTGGCGACCCAGTACTTC. The chain carries TRBV6-1 and TRBJ2-5; 7 bases agree with TRBD1. The J segment lost 7 bases and the V segment lost 7 bases, leaving 9 bases of the junction unmatched. The CDR3 has 13 residues. Per germline, CDR1 MNHNS and CDR2 SASEGT.

The J gene is TRBJ2-7, the V gene TRBV7-9, with a tentative D call TRBD1 (5 bases). The CDR3 has 15 amino acids. Germline CDR1 is SEHNR and CDR2 is FQNEAQ (reference sequence). The V end lost 5 bases, the J end lost 2 bases, and 16 bases lay between the germline ends. DNA for the CDR3: TGTGCCAGCAGCCCACGGGTGGCCAGGGCCTACGAGCAGTACTTC. Translated: CASSPRVARAYEQYF.

This chain joins TRBV10-3 and TRBJ2-1; D is uncertain. The CDR3 spans 12 residues. CDR1 is ENHRY, CDR2 SYGVKD, per germline. The ends were cut back, 3 bases at V and 3 bases at J, with 3 bases in the middle. The CDR3 loop is CAISDVYNEQFF. The DNA of the CDR3 is TGTGCCATCAGTGACGTCTACAATGAGCAGTTCTTC.

The CDR3 coding sequence is TGTGCCAGCAGTTTTAGCGTAGGGACAGGACCCACAGATACGCAGTATTTT. This codes for CASSFSVGTGPTDTQYF. The rearrangement joins TRBV28 to TRBJ2-3, with TRBD1 matching over 8 bases. The J segment lost 2 bases and the V segment lost 3 bases, leaving 10 bases of the junction unmatched. The CDR3 extends over 17 amino acids. Germline V lookup: CDR1 MDHEN, CDR2 SYDVKM.

The genes are TRBV7-3 and TRBJ2-3; perhaps TRBD1 as D (5 bases). The V and J ends lost 6 bases and 4 bases respectively, with 11 bases between them. This CDR3 contains 13 residues. From germline, CDR1 is SGHTA and CDR2 FQGTGA. The CDR3 DNA follows: TGTGCCAGCAGTCGCGCAGGGCCAGATACGCAGTATTTT. Its protein product is CASSRAGPDTQYF.

The gene calls are TRBV27 and TRBJ1-2; D is unresolved. V was cut by 5 bases and J by 0 bases, with 10 bases left in between. Germline V lookup: CDR1 MNHEY, CDR2 SMNVEV (reference sequence). The CDR3 is made up of 14 amino acids. Here the CDR3 reads CASSHGTSNYGYTF. Written as DNA, the CDR3 is TGTGCCAGCAGTCACGGTACCTCTAACTATGGCTACACCTTC.

This chain joins TRBV4-3 and TRBJ2-1; 7 positions match TRBD2. CDR1 is LGHNA and CDR2 is YSLEER in the germline V gene. J gave up 5 bases and V 2 bases, and 6 bases lay outside the gene matches. CDR3 size: 15 residues. In DNA form, the CDR3 reads TGCGCCAGCAGCCAATTTTCTAGCGGTGACAATGAGCAGTTCTTC. Translating gives CASSQFSSGDNEQFF.

The chain recombines TRBV7-3 with TRBJ2-1, with 11 bases lining up with TRBD2. V shed 3 bases and J 2 bases; nucleotides not matched to a gene: 3. Germline CDR1 reads SGHTA; CDR2 reads FQGTGA. There are 16 residues in the CDR3. DNA of the CDR3: TGTGCCAGCAGCTTTTCTAGCGGGAGGCCCTACAATGAGCAGTTCTTC. It encodes CASSFSSGRPYNEQFF.

This rearrangement joins TRBV4-2 to TRBJ2-1, with 10 positions matching TRBD2. The V and J ends lost 0 bases and 8 bases, in that order; junction bases with no gene match: 10. Germline V gives CDR1 LGHNA, CDR2 YNFKEQ. This CDR3 has 17 amino acids. In DNA, the CDR3 is TGTGCCAGCAGCCAAGAGATTGTAAGCGGGAGGGCCGATGAGCAGTTCTTC. It translates to CASSQEIVSGRADEQFF.

The chain combines TRBV19 with TRBJ2-5, with a tentative D call TRBD1 (6 bases). Trimming stripped 6 bases from V and 1 base from J, with 9 bases between. The CDR3 spans 13 residues. CDR1 is LNHDA, CDR2 SQIVND, per germline (reference sequence). The CDR3 here is CASRNRAQETQYF. For the CDR3, the DNA is TGTGCCAGTAGAAACAGGGCCCAAGAGACCCAGTACTTC. Combining the CDR3 with reference TRBV19 and TRBJ2-5 gives the whole variable domain DGGITQSPKYLFRKEGQNVTLSCEQNLNHDAMYWYRQDPGQGLRLIYYSQIVNDFQKGDIAEGYSVSREKKESFPLTVTSAQKNPTAFYLCASRNRAQETQYFGPGTRLLVL.

The J gene is TRBJ1-1, the V gene TRBV5-4; TRBD1 matches at 8 bases. The J segment lost 1 base and the V segment lost 1 base, leaving 3 bases of the junction unmatched. CDR1 and CDR2 (germline): SGHNT, YYREEE (reference sequence). The CDR3 consists of 15 residues. CDR3: CASSLQGAPNTEAFF. CDR3 DNA: TGTGCCAGCAGCTTGCAGGGGGCCCCGAACACTGAAGCTTTCTTT.

V usage is TRBV5-4 and J usage is TRBJ2-7, with 9 bases lining up with TRBD1. Germline V CDR1 and CDR2: SGHNT, YYREEE (reference sequence). J gave up 2 bases and V 2 bases, and 5 bases lay outside the gene matches. CDR3 length equals 15 residues. Here the CDR3 reads CASSLQGALTYEQYF. The DNA of the CDR3 is TGTGCCAGCAGCTTACAGGGGGCTTTGACCTACGAGCAGTACTTC.

The gene calls are TRBV9 and TRBJ2-3; a possible D gene is TRBD2 (6 bases). V lost 0 bases and J lost 2, with 7 bases in between. Germline assignment: CDR1 SGDLS and CDR2 YYNGEE. CDR3 length: 14 residues. The CDR3 reads CASSVAGDTDTQYF. Written as DNA, the CDR3 is TGTGCCAGCAGCGTAGCGGGAGACACAGATACGCAGTATTTT.

The genes are TRBV4-2 and TRBJ2-3; TRBD2 matches 10 bases. CDR1 is LGHNA, CDR2 YNFKEQ, per germline. CDR3 length: 20 amino acids. Losses at the gene ends were 3 bases for V and 3 bases for J; bases not matched to a gene: 18. CDR3 in DNA: TGTGCCAGCAGCCAGAACTCCGGGACTAGCGCCCCGGCGGGTACAGATACGCAGTATTTT. It codes for CASSQNSGTSAPAGTDTQYF.

The chain uses TRBV5-5 and TRBJ2-5; D is ambiguous. The ends were cut back, 4 bases at V and 0 bases at J, with 19 bases in the middle. CDR1 and CDR2 (germline): SGHKS, YYEKEE (reference sequence). The CDR3 sequence is 17 residues long. The CDR3 DNA sequence: TGTGCCAGCAGCCTGGGTGGTGGGCGCCGGTACCAAGAGACCCAGTACTTC. It codes for CASSLGGGRRYQETQYF.

J is TRBJ1-1 and V is TRBV28; possible D gene TRBD1, 5 bases. Germline CDR1 is MDHEN and CDR2 is SYDVKM. This CDR3 has 13 amino acids. V was clipped by 7 bases and J by 0 bases, with 9 bases between them. CDR3 in amino acids: CASTRQMNTEAFF. The CDR3 nucleotides read TGTGCCAGCACCCGACAGATGAACACTGAAGCTTTCTTT.